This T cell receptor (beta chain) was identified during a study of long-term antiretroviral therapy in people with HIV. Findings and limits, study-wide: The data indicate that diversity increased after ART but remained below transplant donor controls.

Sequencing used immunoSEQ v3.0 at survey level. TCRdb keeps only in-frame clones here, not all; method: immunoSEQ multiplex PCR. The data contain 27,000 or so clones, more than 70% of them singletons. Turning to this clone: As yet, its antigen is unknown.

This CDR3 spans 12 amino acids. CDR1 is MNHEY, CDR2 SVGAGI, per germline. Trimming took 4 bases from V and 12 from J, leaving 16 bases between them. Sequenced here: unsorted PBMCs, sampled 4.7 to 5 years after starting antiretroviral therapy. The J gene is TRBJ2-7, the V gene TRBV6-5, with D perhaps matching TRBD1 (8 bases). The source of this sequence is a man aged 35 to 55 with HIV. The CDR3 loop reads CASSSTGEGPYF. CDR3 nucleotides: TGTGCCAGCAGTTCGACAGGGGAGGGTCCGTACTTC.